This T cell receptor beta chain is drawn from a study of blood T cell repertoires in COVID-19. Study context: From the United States, Italy and Spain came samples of acute and convalescent COVID-19. The analysed material was cDNA or gDNA that came from T cells, B-cell-depleted T cells, or PBMCs.

Libraries were prepared by immunoSEQ multiplex PCR; TCRdb keeps only in-frame clonotypes and omits some of them. The profile shows 200,000 to 250,000 clones, 65% to 85% of them singletons. V shed 6 bases and J shed 3 bases, with 14 bases lying between them. Germline CDR1 is MNHNS and CDR2 is SASEGT. This CDR3 has 15 amino acids. This sequence joins TRBV6-1 and TRBJ2-2; D may be TRBD2 (5 bases). Input material: peripheral blood. The sequence derives from a woman aged 40 to 49 with active or convalescent COVID-19. CDR3: CASSRSGKHTGELFF. The CDR3 bases are TGTGCCAGCAGCAGGTCGGGGAAGCACACCGGGGAGCTGTTTTTT.